Below are 5 T cell receptor beta chains sequenced from a single sample in a study of blood T cell repertoires in COVID-19 (dated by TCRdb to 2020 to 2022). The library was obtained by the immunoSEQ multiplex PCR assay. The source is immuneACCESS, and TCRdb retained only in-frame sequences with V and J called. Part of the clones is not carried over; for the studies checked, unresolved V genes explain less than half of this, and the remainder is unexplained. Across this sample there are approximately 150,000 clones, with about 87% seen only once. The ten largest make up 3.9% of the sample. Sequencing was done on a sample of PBMCs or T cells enriched from blood (not recorded which). The receptors come from a man aged 50-60 years in a cohort exposed to, infected with or recovered from COVID-19 (not recorded which).

This clone was observed a few times. This chain connects TRBV14 to TRBJ2-7; TRBD2 aligns across 9 bases. Germline CDR1 is SGHDN and CDR2 is FVKESK. This CDR3 is 13 amino acids long. The junction had 10 bases not matched to a gene; V was cut back by 4 bases and J by 12 bases. As DNA, the CDR3 is TGTGCCAGCAGCCTAAACTTAGCGGGAGTGGCGTACTTC. Amino acid sequence: CASSLNLAGVAYF.

The J gene is TRBJ2-7, the V gene TRBV13, with TRBD2 identical over 7 bases. Germline V gene data show CDR1 as PRHDT and CDR2 as FYEKMQ (reference sequence). CDR3 length equals 13 residues. J lost 0 bases, V lost 4 bases, and 0 bases had no gene match. The CDR3 sequence is CASSWGGSYEQYF. CDR3 nucleotide sequence: TGTGCCAGCAGCTGGGGGGGCTCCTACGAGCAGTACTTC.

This sequence joins TRBV15 and TRBJ2-1; the match to TRBD2 covers 12 bases. This CDR3 is built from 18 residues. V lost 10 bases, J lost 9 bases, and 22 bases stayed unmatched. Looked up from germline, CDR1 is LNHNV and CDR2 is YYDKDF (reference sequence). The DNA for the CDR3 is TGTGCCAGTTCCGATCAATGGTCTTCTAGCGGGGGGGCCGGTGAGCAGTTCTTC. Translating it yields CASSDQWSSSGGAGEQFF.

The chain couples TRBV7-2 to TRBJ2-1; 10 nucleotides agree with TRBD1. V shed 2 bases and J 6 bases; nucleotides not matched to a gene: 1. Per germline, CDR1 SGHTA and CDR2 FQGNSA. The CDR3 consists of 14 residues. The DNA for the CDR3 is TGTGCCAGCAGCTTAAGGACAGGGGGCAATGAGCAGTTCTTC. Translation: CASSLRTGGNEQFF.

The chain couples TRBV11-2 to TRBJ2-5; 8 nucleotides align to TRBD1. J lost 5 bases, V lost 5 bases, and 7 bases had no gene match. Germline CDR1 reads SGHAT; CDR2 reads FQNNGV. The CDR3 is made up of 14 amino acids. CDR3 sequence reads: CASSLDRASETQYF. CDR3 coding DNA: TGTGCCAGCAGCCTGGACAGGGCCTCGGAGACCCAGTACTTC.